Sequencing of this T cell receptor beta chain was carried out in a study of shared clonotypes between healthy human individuals. Study-level points and caveats: Investigators expected sequencing depth to affect clonotype sharing among donors. Richness estimates generally favored naive over memory subsets.

A deep-level run was used for the assay. Method: immunoSEQ multiplex PCR; TCRdb's copy keeps in-frame clones and lacks some. Here the sample spans approximately 2.5 million clones, roughly nine tenths being singletons. Concerning this clone itself: Its antigen remains unidentified.

The CDR3 loop spans 16 amino acids. V gave up 6 bases and J gave up 2 bases; unmatched junction bases: 12. CDR1 and CDR2 (germline): SGHRS, YFSETQ. This TCR came from a man aged 18 to 35 in good health. The sequencing sample was made of naive CD4+ T cells sorted from blood. Subset defined: CD45RA+ positively selected. The chain employs TRBV5-1 and TRBJ2-5; 8 positions match TRBD1. The CDR3 sequence is CASKFGTGSPQETQYF. DNA for the CDR3: TGCGCCAGCAAGTTCGGGACAGGCTCCCCGCAAGAGACCCAGTACTTC.